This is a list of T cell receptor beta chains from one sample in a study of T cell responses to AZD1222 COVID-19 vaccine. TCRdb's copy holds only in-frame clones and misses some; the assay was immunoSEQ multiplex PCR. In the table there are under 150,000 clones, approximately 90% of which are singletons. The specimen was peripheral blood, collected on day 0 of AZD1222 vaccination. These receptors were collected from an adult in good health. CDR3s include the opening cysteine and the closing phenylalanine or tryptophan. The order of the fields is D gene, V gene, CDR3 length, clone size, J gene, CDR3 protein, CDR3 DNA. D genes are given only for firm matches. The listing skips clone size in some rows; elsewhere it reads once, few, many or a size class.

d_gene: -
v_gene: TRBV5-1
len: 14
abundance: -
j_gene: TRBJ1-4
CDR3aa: CASSLPGTNEKLFF
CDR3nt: TGCGCCAGCAGCTTGCCGGGGACTAATGAAAAACTGTTTTTT

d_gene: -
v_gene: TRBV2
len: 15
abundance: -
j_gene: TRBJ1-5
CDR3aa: CASSGTLGGNQPQHF
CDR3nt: TGTGCCAGCAGTGGGACGCTGGGTGGCAATCAGCCCCAGCATTTT

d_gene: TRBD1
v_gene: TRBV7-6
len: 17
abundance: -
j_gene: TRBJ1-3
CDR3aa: CASSLTGGQASGNTIYF
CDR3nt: TGTGCCAGCAGCTTAACAGGGGGACAGGCCTCTGGAAACACCATATATTTT

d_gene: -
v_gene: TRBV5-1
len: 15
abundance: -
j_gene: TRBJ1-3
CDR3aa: CASSLRGLTGNTIYF
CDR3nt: TGCGCCAGCAGCTTGCGGGGTCTCACTGGAAACACCATATATTTT

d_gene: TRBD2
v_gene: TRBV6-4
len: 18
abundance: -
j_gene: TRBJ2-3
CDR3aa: CASSDSGSGRLCTDTQYF
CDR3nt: TGTGCCAGCAGTGACTCTGGCAGCGGGAGGCTGTGCACAGATACGCAGTATTTT

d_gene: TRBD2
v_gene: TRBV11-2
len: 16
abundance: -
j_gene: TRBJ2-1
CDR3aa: CASSLGTSGGAGEQFF
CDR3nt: TGTGCCAGCAGCTTAGGTACTAGCGGGGGGGCGGGTGAGCAGTTCTTC

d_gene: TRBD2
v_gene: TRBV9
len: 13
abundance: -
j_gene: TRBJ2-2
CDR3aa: CASRRGDAGELFF
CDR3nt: TGTGCCAGCAGACGGGGGGACGCCGGGGAGCTGTTTTTT

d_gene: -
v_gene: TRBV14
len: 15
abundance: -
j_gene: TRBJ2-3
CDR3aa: CASSLPGGITDTQYF
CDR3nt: TGTGCCAGCAGTCTTCCCGGGGGAATCACAGATACGCAGTATTTT

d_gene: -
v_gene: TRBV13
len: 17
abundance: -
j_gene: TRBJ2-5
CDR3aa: CASSLGLSGTNQETQYF
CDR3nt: TGTGCCAGCAGCTTAGGCCTTAGTGGGACAAACCAAGAGACCCAGTACTTC

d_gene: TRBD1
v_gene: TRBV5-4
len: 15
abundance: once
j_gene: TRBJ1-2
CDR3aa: CASSFGGGQGIGYTF
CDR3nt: TGTGCCAGCAGCTTTGGGGGGGGACAGGGGATCGGCTACACCTTC

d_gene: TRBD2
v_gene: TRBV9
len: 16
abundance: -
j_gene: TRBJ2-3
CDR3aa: CASSVGLADFTDTQYF
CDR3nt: TGTGCCAGCAGCGTAGGACTAGCGGACTTCACAGATACGCAGTATTTT

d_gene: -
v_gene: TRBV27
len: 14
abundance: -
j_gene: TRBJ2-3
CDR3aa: CASSSSGGTDTQYF
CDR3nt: TGTGCCAGCAGTTCGAGCGGAGGCACAGATACGCAGTATTTT

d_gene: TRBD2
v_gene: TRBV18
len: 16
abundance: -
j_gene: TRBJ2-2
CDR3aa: CASSPPGGANTGELFF
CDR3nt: TGTGCCAGCTCACCACCGGGAGGGGCGAACACCGGGGAGCTGTTTTTT

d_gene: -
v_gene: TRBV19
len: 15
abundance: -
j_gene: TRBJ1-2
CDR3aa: CASSIGRAWSEGYTF
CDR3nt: TGTGCCAGTAGTATAGGGAGGGCCTGGTCGGAAGGCTACACCTTC

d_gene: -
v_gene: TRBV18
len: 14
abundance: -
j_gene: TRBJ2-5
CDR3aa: CASSPRRHQETQYF
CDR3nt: TGTGCCAGCTCACCACGCCGACACCAAGAGACCCAGTACTTC

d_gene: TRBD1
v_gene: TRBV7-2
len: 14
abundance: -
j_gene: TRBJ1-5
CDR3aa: CASSLGTGERPQHF
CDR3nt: TGTGCCAGCAGCTTGGGGACAGGGGAGCGGCCCCAGCATTTT

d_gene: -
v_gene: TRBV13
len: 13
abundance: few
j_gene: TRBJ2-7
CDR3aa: CASSAGHRNEQYF
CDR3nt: TGTGCCAGCAGCGCAGGTCACAGGAACGAGCAGTACTTC

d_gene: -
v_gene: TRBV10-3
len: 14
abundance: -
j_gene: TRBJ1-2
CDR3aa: CAISETTVNYGYTF
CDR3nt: TGTGCCATCAGTGAGACGACGGTGAACTATGGCTACACCTTC

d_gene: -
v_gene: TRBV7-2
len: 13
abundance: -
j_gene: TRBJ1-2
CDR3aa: CASSFESNYGYTF
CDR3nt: TGTGCCAGCAGCTTTGAGTCTAACTATGGCTACACCTTC

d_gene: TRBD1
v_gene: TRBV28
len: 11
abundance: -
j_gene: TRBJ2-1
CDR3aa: CASRKDREQFF
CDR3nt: TGTGCCAGCAGGAAGGACAGGGAGCAGTTCTTC

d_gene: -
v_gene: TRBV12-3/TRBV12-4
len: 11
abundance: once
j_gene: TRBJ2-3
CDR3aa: CASRHTDTQYF
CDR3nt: TGTGCCAGCAGACACACAGATACGCAGTATTTT

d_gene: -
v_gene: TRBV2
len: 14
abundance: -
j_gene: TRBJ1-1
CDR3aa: CASRSRRANTEAFF
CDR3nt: TGTGCCAGCAGATCAAGGAGAGCGAACACTGAAGCTTTCTTT

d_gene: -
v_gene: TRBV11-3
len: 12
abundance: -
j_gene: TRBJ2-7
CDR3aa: CASSSPGYEQYF
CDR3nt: TGTGCCAGCAGCTCCCCAGGCTACGAGCAGTACTTC

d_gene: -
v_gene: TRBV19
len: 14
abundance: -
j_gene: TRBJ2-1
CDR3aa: CAAGASLLYNEQFF
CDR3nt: TGTGCCGCGGGGGCCTCCCTTCTATACAATGAGCAGTTCTTC

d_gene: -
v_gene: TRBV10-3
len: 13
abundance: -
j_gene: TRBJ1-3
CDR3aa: CAISDLNDNTIYF
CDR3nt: TGTGCCATCAGTGATCTCAACGACAACACCATATATTTT

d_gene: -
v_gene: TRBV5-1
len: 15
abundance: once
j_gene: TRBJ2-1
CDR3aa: CASSLAKLIGNEQFF
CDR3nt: TGCGCCAGCAGCTTAGCGAAATTAATTGGCAATGAGCAGTTCTTC

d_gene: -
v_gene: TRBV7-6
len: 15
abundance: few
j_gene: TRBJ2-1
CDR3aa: CASSLSANGPNEQFF
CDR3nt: TGTGCCAGCAGCTTATCGGCCAACGGGCCAAATGAGCAGTTCTTC

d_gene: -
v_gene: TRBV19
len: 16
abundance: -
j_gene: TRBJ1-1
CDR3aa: CASSIVNNPGGTEAFF
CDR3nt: TGTGCCAGTAGTATAGTCAATAACCCGGGGGGCACTGAAGCTTTCTTT

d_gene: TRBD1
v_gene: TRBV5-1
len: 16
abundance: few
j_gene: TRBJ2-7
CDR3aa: CASSLAVSGGYYEQYF
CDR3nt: TGCGCCAGCAGCTTGGCCGTGTCAGGGGGTTATTACGAGCAGTACTTC

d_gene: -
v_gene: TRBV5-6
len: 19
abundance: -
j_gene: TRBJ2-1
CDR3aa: CASSPNYPTLLFYPNEQFF
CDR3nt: TGTGCCAGCAGCCCAAACTACCCGACTCTCCTATTTTACCCCAATGAGCAGTTCTTC

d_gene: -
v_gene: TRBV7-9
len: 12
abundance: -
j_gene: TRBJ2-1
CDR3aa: CASSLYHYEQFF
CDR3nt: TGTGCCAGCAGCTTATATCACTATGAGCAGTTCTTC

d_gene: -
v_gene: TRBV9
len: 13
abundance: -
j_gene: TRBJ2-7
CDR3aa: CASSDGGQGEQYF
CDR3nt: TGTGCCAGCAGCGACGGAGGGCAAGGTGAGCAGTACTTC

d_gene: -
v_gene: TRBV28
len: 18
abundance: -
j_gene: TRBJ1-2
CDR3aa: CASSSTTVDGEANYGYTF
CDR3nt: TGTGCCAGCAGTTCCACCACGGTTGACGGGGAAGCTAACTATGGCTACACCTTC

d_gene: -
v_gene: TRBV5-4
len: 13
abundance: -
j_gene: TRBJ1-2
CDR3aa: CASSLVGDYGYTF
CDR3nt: TGTGCCAGCAGCTTGGTGGGGGACTATGGCTACACCTTC

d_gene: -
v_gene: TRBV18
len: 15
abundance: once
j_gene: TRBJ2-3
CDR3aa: CASSLGSGSSDTQYF
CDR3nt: TGTGCCAGCTCACTTGGTAGTGGGAGCTCAGATACGCAGTATTTT

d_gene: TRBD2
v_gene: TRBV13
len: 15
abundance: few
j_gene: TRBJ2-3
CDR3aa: CASSYIAGTTDTQYF
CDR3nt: TGTGCCAGCAGCTACATAGCGGGGACCACAGATACGCAGTATTTT

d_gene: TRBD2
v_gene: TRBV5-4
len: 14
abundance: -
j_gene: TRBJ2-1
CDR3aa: CASRLAGGPIEQFF
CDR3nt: TGTGCCTCCCGCCTAGCGGGGGGGCCCATTGAGCAGTTCTTC

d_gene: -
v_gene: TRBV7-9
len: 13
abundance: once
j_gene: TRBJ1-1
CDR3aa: CASSLQGNTEAFF
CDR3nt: TGTGCCAGCAGCTTGCAGGGTAACACTGAAGCTTTCTTT

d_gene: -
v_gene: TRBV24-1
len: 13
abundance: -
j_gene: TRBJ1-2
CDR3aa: CATSDLQGNGYTF
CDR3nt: TGTGCCACCAGTGATTTGCAGGGGAATGGCTACACCTTC

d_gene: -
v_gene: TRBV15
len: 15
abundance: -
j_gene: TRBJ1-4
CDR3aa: CATSPRIATNEKLFF
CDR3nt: TGTGCCACCAGCCCCCGAATTGCAACTAATGAAAAACTGTTTTTT

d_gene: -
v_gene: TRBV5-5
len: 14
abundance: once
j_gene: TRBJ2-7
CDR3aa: CASSLAQANYEQYF
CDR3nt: TGTGCCAGCAGCTTGGCACAGGCTAACTACGAGCAGTACTTC

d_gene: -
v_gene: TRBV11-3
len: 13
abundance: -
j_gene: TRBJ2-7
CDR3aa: CASSLALGYEQYF
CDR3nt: TGTGCCAGCAGCTTAGCTCTAGGGTACGAGCAGTACTTC